This T cell receptor (beta chain) was sequenced during a study of control samples from healthy donors and cancer patients. This table comes from immunoSEQ multiplex PCR, and its TCRdb copy is limited to in-frame clones, with some not included. The table shows 95,000 to 150,000 clones, with approximately 88% occurring only once. The CDR3 runs to 17 residues. Germline CDR1 is WNHNN and CDR2 is SYGVQD (reference sequence). V lost 6 bases and J lost 9, with 27 bases in between. This clone was detected a few times. The chain has TRBV10-1 and TRBJ1-5; D gene uncertain. Sequencing was carried out using blood. This TCR was sampled from a man aged 40-49 years in good health. In DNA, the CDR3 is TGCGCCAGCAGGCCCTCCCAACCGGGTCCTCCCCAATGGCCCCAGCATTTT. Its translation is CASRPSQPGPPQWPQHF.